The 20 T cell receptor beta chains below all came from one sample that was sequenced in a study of blood T cell repertoires in COVID-19 (TCRdb year 2020). The library was produced with the immunoSEQ multiplex PCR assay. TCRdb obtained this table from immuneACCESS and retained in-frame rearrangements with V and J assigned. These tables miss some clones; where compared with another copy, unresolved V genes account for less than half of the shortfall, and the remainder is unexplained. The sample table holds under 200,000 clones, of which about four fifths were seen once. Of the sample, approximately 10% is held by the ten largest clones. Sequencing was done on a sample of PBMCs or T cells enriched from blood (not recorded which). The receptors shown here come from a man aged 45 to 65 who had recovered from COVID-19.

The chain links TRBV28 to TRBJ1-2; 10 bases are shared with TRBD1. Germline V lookup: CDR1 MDHEN, CDR2 SYDVKM. This CDR3 contains 16 residues. The ends lost 7 bases at V and 1 base at J; junction bases unmatched: 9. For the CDR3, the DNA is TGTGCCAGCATAGTGTCTCGGACAGGGGGTAACTATGGCTACACCTTC. Amino acid sequence: CASIVSRTGGNYGYTF.

The chain joins TRBV6-5 to TRBJ1-1; TRBD1 might be the D (5 bases). This CDR3 region has 14 residues. Germline V gene sequence: CDR1 MNHEY, CDR2 SVGAGI. The V gene lost 8 bases and the J gene lost 4 bases, with 17 bases spanning the gap. Here the CDR3 reads CASRPSGGGTEAFF. The CDR3 DNA reads as TGTGCCAGCCGCCCTTCGGGGGGTGGCACTGAAGCTTTCTTT.

The V and J genes are TRBV12-3 or TRBV12-4 and TRBJ2-7; weak D call: TRBD1 (5 bases). The CDR3 runs to 13 residues. V shed 2 bases and J shed 5 bases, with 10 bases lying between them. The CDR3, as DNA: TGTGCCAGCAGTTTACGGGCAGGGAACGAGCAGTACTTC. This gives the protein CASSLRAGNEQYF.

This chain uses TRBV27 with TRBJ2-3; 8 bases are a match to TRBD1. V lost 5 bases, J lost 2 bases, and 6 bases stayed unmatched. The germline gives CDR1 MNHEY, CDR2 SMNVEV (reference sequence). This CDR3 has 15 amino acids. CDR3 sequence: CASSGGQGYTDTQYF. Written as DNA, the CDR3 is TGTGCCAGCAGTGGAGGACAGGGATACACAGATACGCAGTATTTT.

The rearrangement links TRBV3-1 (or the pseudogene TRBV3-2) to TRBJ2-7; 7 bases fit TRBD1. V lost 6 bases, J lost 0 bases, and 8 bases stayed unmatched. This CDR3 is built from 15 residues. Germline V lookup: CDR1 LGHDT, CDR2 YNNKEL (reference sequence). The CDR3: CASSPPGQRSYEQYF. In DNA form, the CDR3 reads TGTGCCAGCAGTCCCCCGGGACAGCGCTCCTACGAGCAGTACTTC.

The chain couples TRBV6-5 to TRBJ1-3; 8 positions match TRBD1. The CDR3 contains 15 residues. V lost 5 bases to trimming and J lost 4 bases; unmatched junction nucleotides: 7. Germline loops: CDR1 MNHEY, CDR2 SVGAGI. CDR3 sequence reads: CASSRPGTGGNTIYF. The CDR3 coding sequence is TGTGCCAGCAGTCGACCCGGGACAGGAGGAAACACCATATATTTT.

The chain joins TRBV7-9 to TRBJ2-2; 13 nucleotides line up with TRBD2. The CDR3 spans 17 residues. Germline lookup yields CDR1 SEHNR and CDR2 FQNEAQ (reference sequence). The J segment lost 2 bases and the V segment lost 5 bases, leaving 5 bases of the junction unmatched. CDR3: CASSPLAGGANTGELFF. The CDR3 nucleotides are TGTGCCAGCAGCCCACTAGCGGGGGGGGCTAACACCGGGGAGCTGTTTTTT.

This clone was seen a handful of times. The genes are TRBV25-1 and TRBJ2-7; D is unclear. The V gene's germline CDR1 is MGHDK and CDR2 SYGVNS. The CDR3 consists of 11 residues. V was pared by 0 bases and J by 7 bases, with 4 bases between. CDR3 nucleotide sequence: TGTGCCAGCAGTGAATATGAGGAGCAGTACTTC. It codes for CASSEYEEQYF.

J is TRBJ1-4 and V is TRBV1; TRBD1 was called by the table and not checked on the DNA. TRBV1 is shown as a pseudogene. This CDR3 contains 14 residues. This CDR3 reads CTSSGLATNEKLFF. Here the CDR3 DNA reads TGCACCAGCAGCGGCCTTGCAACTAATGAAAAACTGTTTTTT.

V and J are TRBV30 and TRBJ1-1; D may be TRBD1 (5 bases). CDR3 length equals 14 residues. V lost 4 bases and J 8 bases, leaving 20 bases between the germline ends. Germline V lookup: CDR1 GTSNPN, CDR2 SVGIG (reference sequence). The CDR3 DNA sequence: TGTGCCTGGACTCCTCTCGGGGGGAACGGGGAAGCTTTCTTT. Translated, it gives CAWTPLGGNGEAFF.

The chain has TRBV5-1 and TRBJ1-5; maybe TRBD1 (5 bases). This CDR3 has 13 residues. With 2 bases removed from V and 4 bases from J, the gap between germline ends came to 7 bases. Germline values: CDR1 SGHRS, CDR2 YFSETQ. CDR3: CASSLQVNQPQHF. CDR3 bases: TGCGCCAGCAGCTTACAGGTTAATCAGCCCCAGCATTTT. Looking up the rest from reference TRBV5-1 and TRBJ1-5 gives the full variable domain: KAGVTQTPRYLIKTRGQQVTLSCSPISGHRSVSWYQQTPGQGLQFLFEYFSETQRNKGNFPGRFSGRQFSNSRSEMNVSTLELGDSALYLCASSLQVNQPQHFGDGTRLSIL.

The DNA for the CDR3 is TGTGCCAGCAGCTTAGCGAGGTCTAGCGGATACAATGAGCAGTTCTTC. Residues: CASSLARSSGYNEQFF. This chain joins TRBV7-8 and TRBJ2-1; 7 bases align to TRBD2. Germline V CDR1 and CDR2: SGHVS, FQNEAQ. This CDR3 is built from 16 residues. J was trimmed by 4 bases and V by 0 bases; bases with no gene match: 6. The full variable domain, with the rest looked up from reference TRBV7-8 and TRBJ2-1, is GAGVSQSPRYKVAKRGQDVALRCDPISGHVSLFWYQQALGQGPEFLTYFQNEAQLDKSGLPSDRFFAERPEGSVSTLKIQRTQQEDSAVYLCASSLARSSGYNEQFFGPGTRLTVL.

The V call is TRBV19, the J call TRBJ2-5, with D perhaps TRBD2 (6 bases). Trimming took 3 bases from V and 2 from J, leaving 10 bases between them. CDR3 length: 14 amino acids. Germline CDR1 reads LNHDA; CDR2 reads SQIVND (reference sequence). CDR3 nucleotides: TGTGCCAGTAGTATCGGCGGGAATCAAGAGACCCAGTACTTC. It codes for CASSIGGNQETQYF.

The CDR3 reads CASSIDLGGSYGYTF. CDR3 DNA: TGTGCCAGTAGTATAGATCTAGGCGGTTCCTATGGCTACACCTTC. V gene TRBV19 combines with J gene TRBJ1-2; D not resolved. Between the trimmed V and J ends, which lost 0 bases and 4 bases, there was a span of 12 bases. Germline loops: CDR1 LNHDA, CDR2 SQIVND (reference sequence). The CDR3 is 15 amino acids.

The gene calls are TRBV19 and TRBJ2-5; D may be TRBD2 (5 bases). V lost 7 bases, J lost 5 bases, and 17 bases lay in between. CDR1 is LNHDA, CDR2 SQIVND, per germline (reference sequence). This CDR3 spans 14 amino acids. The CDR3 region is CASTQAGVDETQYF. The CDR3 DNA is TGTGCCAGTACCCAGGCGGGTGTTGACGAGACCCAGTACTTC.

J is TRBJ1-6 and V is TRBV27; D gene uncertain. The CDR3 covers 12 residues. The germline V gene has CDR1 MNHEY and CDR2 SMNVEV (reference sequence). With 1 base removed from V and 11 bases from J, the gap between germline ends came to 6 bases. The CDR3 DNA follows: TGTGCCAGCAGTTTATTCGGGGCACCCCTCCACTTT. This codes for CASSLFGAPLHF.

Comments on this clone: It is unclear where the CDR3 begins or ends on the DNA, so no DNA is shown, and the CDR3 is as TCRdb lists it. V usage is TRBV2 and J usage is TRBJ1-2; the D call TRBD1 from the table was never checked on the DNA. With termini counted, the CDR3 has 11 amino acids. The germline gives CDR1 SNHLY, CDR2 FYNNEI. The CDR3 spells CASTGFGLGTF.

The V call is TRBV6-5, the J call TRBJ1-5; no reliable D call. The CDR3 consists of 14 residues. Trimming stripped 5 bases from V and 4 bases from J, with 12 bases between. CDR1 and CDR2 (germline): MNHEY, SVGAGI. This chain's CDR3 is CASSTHGVNQPQHF. DNA of the CDR3: TGTGCCAGCAGTACGCACGGAGTTAATCAGCCCCAGCATTTT.

The V gene is TRBV12-2, the J gene TRBJ1-2; TRBD1 reflects the table's D call only, with no check against the DNA. TRBV12-2 is a documented pseudogene. The CDR3 extends over 16 amino acids. CDR3 loop: CASRLVSQGRNYGYTF. In nucleotides, the CDR3 is TGTGCAAGTCGCTTAGTTAGTCAGGGTCGGAACTATGGCTACACCTTC.

The chain links TRBV7-9 to TRBJ1-6; 9 positions match TRBD1. Losses at the gene ends were 1 base for V and 9 bases for J; bases not matched to a gene: 4. CDR1 and CDR2 (germline): SEHNR, FQNEAQ (reference sequence). This CDR3 comprises 15 residues. The CDR3 DNA sequence: TGTGCCAGCAGCTTAGGGGACAGGGAATCTTCACCCCTCCACTTT. It yields the protein CASSLGDRESSPLHF.